This TCR beta chain was sequenced in a study of CD8+ T cells in alopecia areata. Study-level results: Possibly because of HLA-related factors, TCR sharing was less clear across patients than in mice.

The sample's treatment: oral pan-JAK inhibitor, 5-10 mg twice daily. Lesional scalp punch biopsies and peripheral blood came from alopecia areata patients. About this clone itself: Its antigen is not known.

Unmatched junction bases numbered 6, after V lost 1 base and J lost 1 base. In germline, CDR1 is SQVTM, CDR2 ANQGSEA. This CDR3 contains 16 residues. Extracted RNA was reverse transcribed, and the resulting cDNA served as sequencing template. Sequencing was performed with immunoSEQ multiplex PCR; in TCRdb, only in-frame clones are kept and a portion is missing. The profile shows about 290,000 clones, 58% of them singletons. The chain links TRBV29-1 to TRBJ2-3; 9 bases are shared with TRBD2. Sequenced here: CD4+ T cells sorted from blood, sampled at week 24, from a patient treated with tofacitinib. The sequence was collected from a human donor with alopecia areata. Here the CDR3 reads CSVEGGPSGGTDTQYF. For the CDR3, the DNA is TGCAGCGTTGAAGGGGGTCCTAGCGGGGGCACAGATACGCAGTATTTT.